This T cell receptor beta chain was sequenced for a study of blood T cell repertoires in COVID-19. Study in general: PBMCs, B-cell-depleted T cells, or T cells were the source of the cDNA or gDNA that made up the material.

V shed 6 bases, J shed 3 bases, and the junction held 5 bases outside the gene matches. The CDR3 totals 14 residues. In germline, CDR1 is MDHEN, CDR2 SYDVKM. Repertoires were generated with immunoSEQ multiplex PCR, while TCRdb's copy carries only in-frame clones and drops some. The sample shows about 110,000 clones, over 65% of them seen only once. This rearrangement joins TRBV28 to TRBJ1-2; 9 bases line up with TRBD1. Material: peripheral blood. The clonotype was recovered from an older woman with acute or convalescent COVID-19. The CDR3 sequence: CASRGTGGDYGYTF. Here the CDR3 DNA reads TGTGCCAGCAGGGGAACAGGGGGCGACTATGGCTACACCTTC.